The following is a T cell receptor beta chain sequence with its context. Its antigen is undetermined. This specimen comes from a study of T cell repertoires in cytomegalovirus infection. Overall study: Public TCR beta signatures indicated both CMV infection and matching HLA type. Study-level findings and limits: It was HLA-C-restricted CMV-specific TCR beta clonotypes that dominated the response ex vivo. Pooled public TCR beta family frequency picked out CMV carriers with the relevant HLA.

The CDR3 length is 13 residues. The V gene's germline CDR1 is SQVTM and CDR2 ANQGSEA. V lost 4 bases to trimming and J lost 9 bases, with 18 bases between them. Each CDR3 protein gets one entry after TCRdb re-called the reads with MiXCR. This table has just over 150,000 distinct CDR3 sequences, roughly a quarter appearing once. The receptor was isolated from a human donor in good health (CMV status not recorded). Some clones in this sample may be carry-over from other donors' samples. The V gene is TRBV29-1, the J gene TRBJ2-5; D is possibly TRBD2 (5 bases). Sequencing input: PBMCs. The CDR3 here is CSVGTDSIGAQYF. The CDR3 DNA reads TGCAGCGTTGGGACGGACTCGATTGGGGCCCAGTACTTC.